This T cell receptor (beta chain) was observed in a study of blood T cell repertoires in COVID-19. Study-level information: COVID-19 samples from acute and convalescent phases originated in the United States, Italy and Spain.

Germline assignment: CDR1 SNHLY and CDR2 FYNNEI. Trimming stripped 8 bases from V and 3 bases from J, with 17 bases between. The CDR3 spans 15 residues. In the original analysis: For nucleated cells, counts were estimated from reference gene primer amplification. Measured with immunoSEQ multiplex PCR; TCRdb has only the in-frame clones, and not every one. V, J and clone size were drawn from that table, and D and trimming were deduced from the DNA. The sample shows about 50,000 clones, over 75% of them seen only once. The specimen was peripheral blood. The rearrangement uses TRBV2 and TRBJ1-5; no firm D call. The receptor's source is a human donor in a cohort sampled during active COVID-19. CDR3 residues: CASGEEAGINQPQHF. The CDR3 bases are TGTGCCAGCGGGGAGGAGGCAGGAATCAATCAGCCCCAGCATTTT.